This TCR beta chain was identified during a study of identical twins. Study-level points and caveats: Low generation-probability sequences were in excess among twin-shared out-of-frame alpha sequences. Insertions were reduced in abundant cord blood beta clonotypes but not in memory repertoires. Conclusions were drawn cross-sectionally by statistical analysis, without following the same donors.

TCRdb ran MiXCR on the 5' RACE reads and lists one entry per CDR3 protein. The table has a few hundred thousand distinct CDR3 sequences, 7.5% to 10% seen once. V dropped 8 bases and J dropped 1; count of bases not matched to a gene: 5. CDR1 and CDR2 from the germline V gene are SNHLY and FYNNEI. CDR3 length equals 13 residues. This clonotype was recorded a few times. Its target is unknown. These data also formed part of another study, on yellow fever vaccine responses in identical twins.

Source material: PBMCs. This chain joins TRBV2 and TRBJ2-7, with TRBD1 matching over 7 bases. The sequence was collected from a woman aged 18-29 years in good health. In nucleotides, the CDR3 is TGTGCCAGCGGCACAGGGGTTTCCTACGAGCAGTACTTC. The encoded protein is CASGTGVSYEQYF.